A selection of T cell receptor beta chains follows, all from one sample in a study. TCRdb re-called the 5' RACE reads with MiXCR, one entry per CDR3 protein. The table has 35,000 to 45,000 distinct CDR3 sequences, roughly 23% seen once. Sample: Tregs sorted from a lymph node. The receptors originated from a female donor with breast cancer. CDR3s include the opening cysteine and the closing phenylalanine or tryptophan. Fields, in order: CDR3 protein, CDR3 DNA, clone size, J gene, V gene, D gene. D genes are given only for firm matches. Rows may omit the clone size; those that give it use once, few, many or a size class.

CDR3 protein: CATSTGQHNEQFF; CDR3 DNA: TGTGCCACCAGCACGGGACAGCACAATGAGCAGTTCTTC; clone size: many; J gene: TRBJ2-1; V gene: TRBV15; D gene: TRBD1
CDR3 protein: CASSKDIQGSYEQYF; CDR3 DNA: TGTGCCAGCAGCAAAGATATCCAGGGGTCCTACGAGCAGTACTTC; clone size: .; J gene: TRBJ2-7; V gene: TRBV4-2; D gene: .
CDR3 protein: CASSLSSGDTETQYF; CDR3 DNA: TGTGCCAGCAGCTTATCATCGGGGGACACAGAGACCCAGTACTTC; clone size: few; J gene: TRBJ2-5; V gene: TRBV7-3; D gene: .
CDR3 protein: CSARGDSYNEQFF; CDR3 DNA: TGCAGTGCTAGGGGGGACTCCTACAATGAGCAGTTCTTC; clone size: .; J gene: TRBJ2-1; V gene: TRBV20-1; D gene: .
CDR3 protein: CASSMGLAGFYEQYF; CDR3 DNA: TGTGCCAGCAGCATGGGACTAGCGGGCTTCTACGAGCAGTACTTC; clone size: few; J gene: TRBJ2-7; V gene: TRBV21-1; D gene: .
CDR3 protein: CAGSSTGFSEETQYF; CDR3 DNA: TGCGCCGGCAGTTCCACGGGCTTTTCTGAAGAGACCCAGTACTTC; clone size: .; J gene: TRBJ2-5; V gene: TRBV12-3/TRBV12-4; D gene: .
CDR3 protein: CASSSSPKQPQHF; CDR3 DNA: TGTGCCAGCAGCTCGTCCCCGAAGCAGCCCCAGCATTTT; clone size: .; J gene: TRBJ1-5; V gene: TRBV7-6; D gene: .
CDR3 protein: CVSSRLAGGTYNEQFF; CDR3 DNA: TGTGTCAGCAGTCGACTAGCGGGAGGGACCTACAATGAGCAGTTCTTC; clone size: .; J gene: TRBJ2-1; V gene: TRBV6-4; D gene: TRBD2
CDR3 protein: CSVSPRVSYNEQFF; CDR3 DNA: TGCAGCGTTTCACCCCGGGTATCCTACAATGAGCAGTTCTTC; clone size: many; J gene: TRBJ2-1; V gene: TRBV29-1; D gene: .
CDR3 protein: CASSPLSGNEQFF; CDR3 DNA: TGTGCCAGCAGCCCCCTGAGTGGGAATGAGCAGTTCTTC; clone size: many; J gene: TRBJ2-1; V gene: TRBV7-9; D gene: .
CDR3 protein: CASSFFSGQGNQPQHF; CDR3 DNA: TGTGCCAGCAGTTTCTTTTCTGGCCAGGGCAATCAGCCCCAGCATTTT; clone size: many; J gene: TRBJ1-5; V gene: TRBV28; D gene: .
CDR3 protein: CASSQGARTDTQYF; CDR3 DNA: TGTGCCAGCAGCCAAGGGGCACGCACAGATACGCAGTATTTT; clone size: .; J gene: TRBJ2-3; V gene: TRBV3-1; D gene: .
CDR3 protein: CASSLGQASGNTIYF; CDR3 DNA: TGCGCCAGCAGCTTGGGACAGGCCTCTGGAAACACCATATATTTT; clone size: many; J gene: TRBJ1-3; V gene: TRBV5-1; D gene: .
CDR3 protein: CASAGGQNQPQHF; CDR3 DNA: TGTGCTTCGGCAGGGGGCCAAAATCAGCCCCAGCATTTT; clone size: .; J gene: TRBJ1-5; V gene: TRBV7-9; D gene: TRBD1
CDR3 protein: CASSEGGSGANVLTF; CDR3 DNA: TGTGCCAGCAGTGAAGGGGGCTCTGGGGCCAACGTCCTGACTTTC; clone size: few; J gene: TRBJ2-6; V gene: TRBV6-1; D gene: .
CDR3 protein: CASSQALGREYQETQYF; CDR3 DNA: TGCGCCAGCAGCCAGGCCCTAGGGCGGGAGTACCAAGAGACCCAGTACTTC; clone size: .; J gene: TRBJ2-5; V gene: TRBV4-1; D gene: TRBD2
CDR3 protein: CASRQDSDYGYTF; CDR3 DNA: TGTGCCAGCAGACAGGACAGCGACTATGGCTACACCTTC; clone size: few; J gene: TRBJ1-2; V gene: TRBV27; D gene: .
CDR3 protein: CASGGTGELFF; CDR3 DNA: TGTGCCAGCGGGGGCACCGGGGAGCTGTTTTTT; clone size: few; J gene: TRBJ2-2; V gene: TRBV7-3; D gene: .
CDR3 protein: CASSPLAGYNSPLHF; CDR3 DNA: TGTGCCAGCTCACCACTCGCAGGGTATAATTCACCCCTCCACTTT; clone size: many; J gene: TRBJ1-6; V gene: TRBV18; D gene: .
CDR3 protein: CSAGPLLAGVQETQYF; CDR3 DNA: TGCAGTGCTGGACCCTTACTAGCGGGAGTGCAAGAGACCCAGTACTTC; clone size: .; J gene: TRBJ2-5; V gene: TRBV20-1; D gene: TRBD2
CDR3 protein: CASRELISNQPQHF; CDR3 DNA: TGTGCCAGCAGAGAGCTAATTAGCAATCAGCCCCAGCATTTT; clone size: few; J gene: TRBJ1-5; V gene: TRBV28; D gene: .
CDR3 protein: CASSHVTRGYNSPLHF; CDR3 DNA: TGCGCCAGCAGCCACGTTACTCGAGGCTATAATTCACCCCTCCACTTT; clone size: many; J gene: TRBJ1-6; V gene: TRBV4-1; D gene: .
CDR3 protein: CASSLGGAPDTQYF; CDR3 DNA: TGTGCCAGCAGCTTAGGAGGGGCCCCAGATACGCAGTATTTT; clone size: many; J gene: TRBJ2-3; V gene: TRBV7-8; D gene: .
CDR3 protein: CASSLAGTGDEKLFF; CDR3 DNA: TGTGCCAGCAGCCTCGCCGGGACAGGGGATGAAAAACTGTTTTTT; clone size: many; J gene: TRBJ1-4; V gene: TRBV7-2; D gene: TRBD1
CDR3 protein: CAWTQLAGGGGEQFF; CDR3 DNA: TGTGCCTGGACCCAACTAGCGGGAGGCGGGGGTGAGCAGTTCTTC; clone size: .; J gene: TRBJ2-1; V gene: TRBV30; D gene: TRBD2
CDR3 protein: CASSFRAPSYNEQFF; CDR3 DNA: TGTGCCAGCAGCTTTAGAGCGCCTTCCTACAATGAGCAGTTCTTC; clone size: many; J gene: TRBJ2-1; V gene: TRBV7-2; D gene: .
CDR3 protein: CASSLAETPYGYTF; CDR3 DNA: TGTGCCAGCAGCTTGGCCGAAACTCCTTATGGCTACACCTTC; clone size: many; J gene: TRBJ1-2; V gene: TRBV7-9; D gene: .
CDR3 protein: CASSAGTYLHF; CDR3 DNA: TGTGCCAGCAGTGCCGGGACATACCTCCACTTT; clone size: few; J gene: TRBJ1-6; V gene: TRBV6-1; D gene: .
CDR3 protein: CASSVYSSTDTQYF; CDR3 DNA: TGTGCCAGCAGCGTATACAGCTCCACAGATACGCAGTATTTT; clone size: medium-sized; J gene: TRBJ2-3; V gene: TRBV9; D gene: .
CDR3 protein: CASSLVPTGPRSGANVLTF; CDR3 DNA: TGCGCCAGCAGCTTGGTTCCGACAGGCCCCCGCTCTGGGGCCAACGTCCTGACTTTC; clone size: .; J gene: TRBJ2-6; V gene: TRBV5-1; D gene: .
CDR3 protein: CASSSAGRGRGYGYTF; CDR3 DNA: TGTGCCAGCAGCTCCGCCGGCAGGGGGCGAGGCTATGGCTACACCTTC; clone size: .; J gene: TRBJ1-2; V gene: TRBV11-2; D gene: TRBD1
CDR3 protein: CASSFTQGAKNIQYF; CDR3 DNA: TGTGCCAGCAGCTTCACACAGGGTGCCAAAAACATTCAGTACTTC; clone size: few; J gene: TRBJ2-4; V gene: TRBV6-5; D gene: .
CDR3 protein: CASTSWEIQETQYF; CDR3 DNA: TGTGCCAGCACCTCATGGGAGATCCAAGAGACCCAGTACTTC; clone size: few; J gene: TRBJ2-5; V gene: TRBV7-9; D gene: .
CDR3 protein: CANSLDGDAQYF; CDR3 DNA: TGTGCCAACAGCTTAGATGGAGATGCGCAGTATTTT; clone size: .; J gene: TRBJ2-3; V gene: TRBV7-8; D gene: .
CDR3 protein: CASSVGGLAGRNEQFF; CDR3 DNA: TGTGCCAGCAGCGTAGGGGGGTTAGCGGGCCGCAATGAGCAGTTCTTC; clone size: .; J gene: TRBJ2-1; V gene: TRBV9; D gene: TRBD2
CDR3 protein: CASSPGMRGTYEQYF; CDR3 DNA: TGTGCCAGCTCACCAGGGATGAGGGGCACATACGAGCAGTACTTC; clone size: .; J gene: TRBJ2-7; V gene: TRBV18; D gene: .
CDR3 protein: CASAGQGGDEQYF; CDR3 DNA: TGCGCCAGCGCTGGCCAGGGAGGCGACGAGCAGTACTTC; clone size: many; J gene: TRBJ2-7; V gene: TRBV5-1; D gene: .
CDR3 protein: CASSEGGQRYQPQHF; CDR3 DNA: TGTGCCAGCAGTGAAGGGGGACAGCGTTATCAGCCCCAGCATTTT; clone size: medium-sized; J gene: TRBJ1-5; V gene: TRBV6-1; D gene: TRBD1
CDR3 protein: CASSDSGGLDEQYF; CDR3 DNA: TGTGCCAGCAGCGATAGCGGGGGCCTCGACGAGCAGTACTTC; clone size: many; J gene: TRBJ2-7; V gene: TRBV7-3; D gene: TRBD2
CDR3 protein: CSARDTLAGETDTQYF; CDR3 DNA: TGCAGTGCTAGAGATACGCTAGCGGGAGAAACAGATACGCAGTATTTT; clone size: .; J gene: TRBJ2-3; V gene: TRBV20-1; D gene: TRBD2
CDR3 protein: CASSGTGVAETQYF; CDR3 DNA: TGTGCCAGCAGCGGGACAGGGGTGGCGGAGACCCAGTACTTC; clone size: few; J gene: TRBJ2-5; V gene: TRBV2; D gene: TRBD1
CDR3 protein: CASSTAGTGNYEQYF; CDR3 DNA: TGTGCCAGCAGCACAGCTGGGACAGGGAACTACGAGCAGTACTTC; clone size: .; J gene: TRBJ2-7; V gene: TRBV13; D gene: TRBD1
CDR3 protein: CASSEVGDYNEQYF; CDR3 DNA: TGTGCCAGCAGTGAAGTCGGGGACTACAATGAGCAGTACTTC; clone size: .; J gene: TRBJ2-7; V gene: TRBV6-1; D gene: TRBD2
CDR3 protein: CATFGETDTQYF; CDR3 DNA: TGTGCCACCTTCGGGGAGACAGATACGCAGTATTTT; clone size: many; J gene: TRBJ2-3; V gene: TRBV12-3/TRBV12-4; D gene: .